These 18 T cell receptor beta chains share one sample of origin, sequenced in a study of cytomegalovirus exposure and HLA in healthy donors. Amplification used 60 Vbeta primers and 13 Jbeta primers. Using immunoSEQ multiplex PCR, the repertoire was profiled, and TCRdb retains in-frame clones only, with some absent. The sample records approximately 100,000 clones, roughly 76% being singletons. Specimen: PBMCs. The receptor source for this set is a woman in her forties or fifties in good health and CMV-seropositive.

The chain joins TRBV5-1 to TRBJ1-2; TRBD1 might be the D (5 bases). V was cut by 4 bases and J by 10 bases, with 17 bases left in between. CDR1 SGHRS and CDR2 YFSETQ come from the germline V gene. There are 13 residues in the CDR3. CDR3 sequence reads: CASSPGRGDVYTF. CDR3 in DNA: TGCGCCAGCAGCCCCGGACGGGGGGATGTCTACACCTTC.

This clone was counted a few times. This rearrangement joins TRBV6-5 to TRBJ2-2; D unresolved. This CDR3 has 12 amino acids. From germline, CDR1 is MNHEY and CDR2 SVGAGI. V lost 9 bases to trimming and J lost 7 bases, with 12 bases between them. The DNA of the CDR3 is TGTGCCAGTACCCCGGGTGACGGGGAGCTGTTTTTT. It encodes CASTPGDGELFF.

This clone has just a few counts. The J gene is TRBJ1-5, the V gene TRBV11-2; D is unclear. Trimming left V 0 bases short and J 6 bases short, with 6 bases between. Germline lookup yields CDR1 SGHAT and CDR2 FQNNGV. The CDR3 length is 13 residues. The CDR3 here is CASSLDSGQPQHF. In DNA form, the CDR3 reads TGTGCCAGCAGCTTAGATAGTGGTCAGCCCCAGCATTTT. Combining the CDR3 with reference TRBV11-2 and TRBJ1-5 gives the whole variable domain EAGVAQSPRYKIIEKRQSVAFWCNPISGHATLYWYQQILGQGPKLLIQFQNNGVVDDSQLPKDRFSAERLKGVDSTLKIQPAKLEDSAVYLCASSLDSGQPQHFGDGTRLSIL.

This clone came up a few times. The chain links TRBV9 to TRBJ1-2; tentative D call: TRBD1 (5 bases). The CDR3 totals 14 residues. From germline, CDR1 is SGDLS and CDR2 YYNGEE. V was shortened by 0 bases and J by 6 bases, with 12 bases between the two germline ends. The CDR3 sequence is CASSVDSQGHGYTF. The CDR3 DNA is TGTGCCAGCAGCGTAGATAGCCAGGGCCATGGCTACACCTTC.

This clone appeared once. CDR3 sequence: CASRSDRVGTDTQYF. For the CDR3, the DNA is TGTGCCAGCCGCTCGGACAGGGTAGGGACAGATACGCAGTATTTT. The V and J genes are TRBV25-1 and TRBJ2-3, with 8 positions matching TRBD1. With V trimmed by 8 bases and J by 3 bases, 10 bases remained unmatched. Germline lookup yields CDR1 MGHDK and CDR2 SYGVNS. The CDR3 has 15 amino acids.

The chain combines TRBV6-5 with TRBJ1-1, with TRBD1 matching 11 bases. The CDR3 is 14 amino acids. Germline assignment: CDR1 MNHEY and CDR2 SVGAGI. J was trimmed by 5 bases and V by 5 bases; bases with no gene match: 4. The CDR3 reads CASSPGTGGTEAFF. The CDR3 DNA follows: TGTGCCAGCAGTCCCGGGACAGGGGGGACTGAAGCTTTCTTT.

This clone turned up a few times. The chain carries TRBV5-6 and TRBJ2-7; D not resolved. Between the trimmed V and J ends, which lost 3 bases and 0 bases, there was a span of 13 bases. This CDR3 is 15 amino acids long. Germline V gene sequence: CDR1 SGHDT, CDR2 YYEEEE. The DNA for the CDR3 is TGTGCCAGCAGCTCGACCCTGAGGCCCTCCTACGAGCAGTACTTC. Protein: CASSSTLRPSYEQYF.

V gene TRBV5-4 combines with J gene TRBJ1-6; 7 bases align to TRBD1. The length of the CDR3 is 14 residues. The V segment lost 4 bases and the J segment 9 bases; nucleotides outside the gene matches: 7. Germline CDR1 reads SGHNT; CDR2 reads YYREEE (reference sequence). CDR3 in amino acids: CASSLDRVGSPLHF. CDR3 nucleotides: TGTGCCAGCAGCCTCGACAGGGTTGGTTCACCCCTCCACTTT.

This chain links TRBV19 with TRBJ1-1; 11 bases are a match to TRBD1. Per germline, CDR1 LNHDA and CDR2 SQIVND (reference sequence). This CDR3 region has 15 residues. The J segment lost 4 bases and the V segment lost 5 bases, leaving 6 bases of the junction unmatched. The CDR3 sequence is CASSLAGTGGTEAFF. The DNA for the CDR3 is TGTGCCAGTAGTCTCGCCGGGACAGGGGGCACTGAAGCTTTCTTT.

This chain connects TRBV5-1 to TRBJ2-7; D perhaps matches TRBD2 (6 bases). The V and J ends lost 3 bases and 3 bases respectively, with 16 bases between them. Germline-derived CDR1 and CDR2 are SGHRS and YFSETQ. This CDR3 has 15 residues. The CDR3, as DNA: TGCGCCAGCAGCTGGACGGGGGAGGTCCACTACGAGCAGTACTTC. This translates into CASSWTGEVHYEQYF. The full variable domain, completed using reference TRBV5-1 and TRBJ2-7, is KAGVTQTPRYLIKTRGQQVTLSCSPISGHRSVSWYQQTPGQGLQFLFEYFSETQRNKGNFPGRFSGRQFSNSRSEMNVSTLELGDSALYLCASSWTGEVHYEQYFGPGTRLTVT.

The V gene is TRBV19, the J gene TRBJ2-2; a weak D match, TRBD1 (6 bases). Germline CDR1 reads LNHDA; CDR2 reads SQIVND (reference sequence). CDR3 size: 16 residues. With 1 base removed from V and 6 bases from J, the gap between germline ends came to 15 bases. The CDR3: CASSIAGTGRAGELFF. The CDR3 coding sequence is TGTGCCAGTAGTATAGCGGGAACAGGGAGAGCCGGGGAGCTGTTTTTT. The whole variable domain, filled in from reference TRBV19 and TRBJ2-2, reads DGGITQSPKYLFRKEGQNVTLSCEQNLNHDAMYWYRQDPGQGLRLIYYSQIVNDFQKGDIAEGYSVSREKKESFPLTVTSAQKNPTAFYLCASSIAGTGRAGELFFGEGSRLTVL.

The V and J genes are TRBV5-5 and TRBJ2-5; D is possibly TRBD2 (5 bases). CDR1 is SGHKS, CDR2 YYEKEE, per germline (reference sequence). Trimming removed 2 bases at V and 2 bases at J, with 7 bases between. The CDR3 spans 13 residues. The CDR3: CASSFSGQETQYF. In nucleotides, the CDR3 is TGTGCCAGCAGCTTCTCGGGACAAGAGACCCAGTACTTC.

This clone appeared once. This rearrangement joins TRBV11-2 to TRBJ2-1, with TRBD1 matching over 7 bases. This CDR3 is 16 amino acids long. Germline V CDR1 and CDR2: SGHAT, FQNNGV. V trimming: 4 bases; J trimming: 9 bases; junction bases outside the gene matches: 15. CDR3 sequence reads: CASSSSFRQGEGEQFF. DNA of the CDR3: TGTGCCAGCAGCTCCTCCTTCCGACAGGGAGAAGGTGAGCAGTTCTTC.

The genes are TRBV7-2 and TRBJ1-5; no definite D call. V was clipped by 0 bases and J by 7 bases, with 7 bases between them. The germline CDR1 and CDR2 sequences are SGHTA and FQGNSA. This CDR3 region has 13 residues. CDR3 nucleotides: TGTGCCAGCAGCTTAGCCGCGGAGCAGCCCCAGCATTTT. As protein: CASSLAAEQPQHF. Supplemented by reference TRBV7-2 and TRBJ1-5, the full variable domain reads GAGVSQSPSNKVTEKGKDVELRCDPISGHTALYWYRQSLGQGLEFLIYFQGNSAPDKSGLPSDRFSAERTGGSVSTLTIQRTQQEDSAVYLCASSLAAEQPQHFGDGTRLSIL.

The chain is built from TRBV9 and TRBJ2-5, with 11 bases that match TRBD1. Germline trimming cut 0 bases from V and 4 bases from J; bases unmatched to any gene: 2. This CDR3 region has 15 residues. Germline V CDR1 and CDR2: SGDLS, YYNGEE. The CDR3 loop reads CASSVGGTGGETQYF. CDR3 nucleotide sequence: TGTGCCAGCAGCGTAGGTGGGACAGGGGGAGAGACCCAGTACTTC.

J is TRBJ2-7 and V is TRBV7-9, with D possibly matching TRBD2 (6 bases). The CDR3 totals 15 residues. Germline CDR1 and CDR2: SEHNR and FQNEAQ (reference sequence). V lost 5 bases, J lost 0 bases, and 14 bases lay in between. The CDR3 region is CASSPRGVSSYEQYF. The CDR3 region has the DNA TGTGCCAGCAGCCCCCGCGGGGTAAGCTCCTACGAGCAGTACTTC. The full variable domain, with the rest looked up from reference TRBV7-9 and TRBJ2-7, is DTGVSQNPRHKITKRGQNVTFRCDPISEHNRLYWYRQTLGQGPEFLTYFQNEAQLEKSRLLSDRFSAERPKGSFSTLEIQRTEQGDSAMYLCASSPRGVSSYEQYFGPGTRLTVT.

V gene TRBV13 combines with J gene TRBJ2-1; 12 bases are shared with TRBD1. CDR3 length equals 15 residues. The trim removed 4 bases at V and 5 bases at J, leaving 3 bases unmatched. Germline CDR1 is PRHDT and CDR2 is FYEKMQ (reference sequence). CDR3 bases: TGTGCCAGCAGCTCCGGGACAGGGGGCAACAATGAGCAGTTCTTC. Protein product: CASSSGTGGNNEQFF.

The V and J genes are TRBV4-1 and TRBJ2-7; TRBD1 is a possible D gene (6 bases). Germline values: CDR1 MGHRA, CDR2 YSYEKL. This CDR3 has 13 residues. The V and J ends lost 2 bases and 5 bases respectively, with 10 bases between them. CDR3 region: CASSQPGDNEQYF. The CDR3 nucleotides read TGCGCCAGCAGCCAACCAGGGGATAACGAGCAGTACTTC.